This is a list of T cell receptor beta chains from one sample in a study of blood T cell repertoires in COVID-19. Clones were sequenced by immunoSEQ multiplex PCR, and TCRdb holds only the in-frame ones, with some missing. The table includes 190,000 or so clones, roughly 80% detected once. The material sequenced was peripheral blood. These receptors were obtained from a man in his fifties or sixties who had recovered from COVID-19. CDR3s leave out the opening cysteine and the closing phenylalanine or tryptophan. The D gene is left open where the match is weak.

d_call: TRBD1
v_call: TRBV5-6
cdr3_aa: ASSLGQGTYQPQH

d_call: TRBD2
v_call: TRBV5-1
cdr3_aa: ASSQREVYEQY

d_call: NA
v_call: TRBV7-2
cdr3_aa: ASSMRRENEQF

d_call: TRBD1
v_call: TRBV30
cdr3_aa: AWTGPHTGDLGAEAF

d_call: NA
v_call: TRBV7-8
cdr3_aa: ASSLTQTYGGLFLYEQY

d_call: TRBD1
v_call: TRBV5-1
cdr3_aa: ASSATGTGTDTQY

d_call: TRBD2
v_call: TRBV11-2
cdr3_aa: ASSFGTSLSYEQY

d_call: NA
v_call: TRBV10-3
cdr3_aa: AISESRAGEVSEQY

d_call: NA
v_call: TRBV28
cdr3_aa: ASSTGTSRGETQY

d_call: NA
v_call: TRBV27
cdr3_aa: ASSRASEAF

d_call: TRBD1
v_call: TRBV5-6
cdr3_aa: ASSSGGQGPNYGYT

d_call: NA
v_call: TRBV7-9
cdr3_aa: ASSLGLAPYEQY

d_call: TRBD1
v_call: TRBV6-5
cdr3_aa: ASSLDRYNEKLF

d_call: TRBD1
v_call: TRBV7-9
cdr3_aa: ASSPSGTGGSPLH

d_call: TRBD1
v_call: TRBV19
cdr3_aa: ASSGQGDGYGYT

d_call: NA
v_call: TRBV7-9
cdr3_aa: ASSFGQNYEQY

d_call: TRBD1
v_call: TRBV5-1
cdr3_aa: ASSLAGGTGNTIY

d_call: TRBD2
v_call: TRBV7-2
cdr3_aa: ASSDRRTSGGETQY

d_call: TRBD1
v_call: TRBV4-1
cdr3_aa: ASSQGPGQTSYEQY

d_call: TRBD1
v_call: TRBV5-6
cdr3_aa: ASSSWGTGGIYEQY

d_call: NA
v_call: TRBV4-3
cdr3_aa: ASSQDGSGYTGELF

d_call: TRBD2
v_call: TRBV19
cdr3_aa: ASTVSGSGEYEQY

d_call: TRBD1
v_call: TRBV10-1
cdr3_aa: ASPSGTGSNQPQH

d_call: NA
v_call: TRBV7-9
cdr3_aa: ASSLEGGGDRAYEQY

d_call: NA
v_call: TRBV4-3
cdr3_aa: ASSQEIDTAVISYEQY

d_call: TRBD2
v_call: TRBV7-3
cdr3_aa: ASSLSGGQYEQY

d_call: TRBD2
v_call: TRBV6-1
cdr3_aa: ASSEALTSVSTDTQY

d_call: TRBD1
v_call: TRBV19
cdr3_aa: ASSIRTGVSHQPQH

d_call: TRBD1
v_call: TRBV29-1
cdr3_aa: SVDAGTGEAF

d_call: NA
v_call: TRBV18
cdr3_aa: ASSPPPREISGNTIY

d_call: NA
v_call: TRBV5-5
cdr3_aa: ASSATGTLNEQY

d_call: NA
v_call: TRBV27
cdr3_aa: ASSLYSGNMGTEAF

d_call: TRBD2
v_call: TRBV5-1
cdr3_aa: ASSLGVETSGNNEQF